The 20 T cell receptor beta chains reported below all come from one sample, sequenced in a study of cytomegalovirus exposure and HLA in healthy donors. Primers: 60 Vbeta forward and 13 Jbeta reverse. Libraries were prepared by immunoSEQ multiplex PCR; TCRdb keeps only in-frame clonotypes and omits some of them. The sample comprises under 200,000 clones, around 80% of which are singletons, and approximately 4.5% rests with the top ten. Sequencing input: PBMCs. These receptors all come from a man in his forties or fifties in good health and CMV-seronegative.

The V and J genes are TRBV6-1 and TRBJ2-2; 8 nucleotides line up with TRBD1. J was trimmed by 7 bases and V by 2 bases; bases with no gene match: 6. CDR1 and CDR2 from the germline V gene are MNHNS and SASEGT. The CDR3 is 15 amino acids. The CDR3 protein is CASSESGTGHGELFF. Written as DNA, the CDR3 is TGTGCCAGCAGTGAATCCGGGACAGGCCACGGGGAGCTGTTTTTT.

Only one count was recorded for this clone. CDR3 loop: CASSHPGLAGQETQYF. As DNA, the CDR3 is TGCGCCAGCAGCCACCCTGGACTAGCGGGGCAAGAGACCCAGTACTTC. The chain is built from TRBV5-1 and TRBJ2-5; 12 bases are shared with TRBD2. This CDR3 has 16 residues. The trim removed 4 bases at V and 2 bases at J, leaving 6 bases unmatched. Germline V CDR1 and CDR2: SGHRS, YFSETQ.

The CDR3 DNA is TGCAGCGTTGCAGGGGCAACCTCTGGAAACACCATATATTTT. Translation: CSVAGATSGNTIYF. V usage is TRBV29-1 and J usage is TRBJ1-3, with a tentative D call TRBD1 (6 bases). This CDR3 is built from 14 residues. In germline, CDR1 is SQVTM, CDR2 ANQGSEA. V lost 4 bases to trimming and J lost 0 bases, with 10 bases between them.

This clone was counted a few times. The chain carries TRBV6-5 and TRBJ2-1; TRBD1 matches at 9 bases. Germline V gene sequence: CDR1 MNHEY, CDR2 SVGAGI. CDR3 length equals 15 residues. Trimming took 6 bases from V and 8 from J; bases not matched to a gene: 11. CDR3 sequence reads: CASSPRDREFDEQFF. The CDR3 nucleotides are TGTGCCAGCAGCCCCCGGGACAGGGAATTCGATGAGCAGTTCTTC.

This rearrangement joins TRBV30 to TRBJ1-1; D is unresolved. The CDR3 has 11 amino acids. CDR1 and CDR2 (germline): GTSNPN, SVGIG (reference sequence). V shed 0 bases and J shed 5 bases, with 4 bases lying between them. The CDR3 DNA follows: TGTGCCTGGAGTGTACTTACTGAAGCTTTCTTT. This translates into CAWSVLTEAFF.

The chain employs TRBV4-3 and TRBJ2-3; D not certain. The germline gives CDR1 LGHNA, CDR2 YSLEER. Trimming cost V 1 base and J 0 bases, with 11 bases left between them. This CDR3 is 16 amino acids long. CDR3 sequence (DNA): TGCGCCAGCAGCCAAGGGAGCCCATCTAGCACAGATACGCAGTATTTT. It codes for CASSQGSPSSTDTQYF.

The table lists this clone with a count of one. CDR3: CASSKGGTSLDEQFF. CDR3 nucleotides: TGTGCCAGCAGTAAAGGCGGGACTAGCCTAGATGAGCAGTTCTTC. The chain recombines TRBV11-2 with TRBJ2-1, with TRBD2 identical over 9 bases. Germline V lookup: CDR1 SGHAT, CDR2 FQNNGV. The CDR3 is made up of 15 amino acids. Unmatched junction bases numbered 11, after V lost 6 bases and J lost 8 bases. Based on the CDR3 plus reference TRBV11-2 and TRBJ2-1, the full variable domain is EAGVAQSPRYKIIEKRQSVAFWCNPISGHATLYWYQQILGQGPKLLIQFQNNGVVDDSQLPKDRFSAERLKGVDSTLKIQPAKLEDSAVYLCASSKGGTSLDEQFFGPGTRLTVL.

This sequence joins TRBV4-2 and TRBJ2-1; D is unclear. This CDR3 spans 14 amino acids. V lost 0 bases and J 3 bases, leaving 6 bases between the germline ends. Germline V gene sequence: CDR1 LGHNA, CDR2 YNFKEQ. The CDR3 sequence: CASSQELLYNEQFF. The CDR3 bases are TGTGCCAGCAGCCAAGAGTTACTCTACAATGAGCAGTTCTTC.

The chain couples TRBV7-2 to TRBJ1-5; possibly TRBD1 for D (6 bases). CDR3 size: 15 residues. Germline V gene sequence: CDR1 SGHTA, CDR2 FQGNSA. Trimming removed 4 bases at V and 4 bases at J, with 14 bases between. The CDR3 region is CASSYYRARNQPQHF. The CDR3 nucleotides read TGTGCCAGCAGCTACTACAGGGCCCGGAATCAGCCCCAGCATTTT.

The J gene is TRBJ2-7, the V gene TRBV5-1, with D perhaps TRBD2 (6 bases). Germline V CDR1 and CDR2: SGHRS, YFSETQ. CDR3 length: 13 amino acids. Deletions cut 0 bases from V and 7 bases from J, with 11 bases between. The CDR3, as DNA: TGCGCCAGCAGCTTGGAGGGGAGGTGGGAGCAGTACTTC. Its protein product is CASSLEGRWEQYF.

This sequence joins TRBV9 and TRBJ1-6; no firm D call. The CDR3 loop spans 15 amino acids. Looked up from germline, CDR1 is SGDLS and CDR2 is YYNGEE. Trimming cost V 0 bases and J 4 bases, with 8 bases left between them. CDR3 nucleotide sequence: TGTGCCAGCAGCGTAGAGGGAGGTTATAATTCACCCCTCCACTTT. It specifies CASSVEGGYNSPLHF.

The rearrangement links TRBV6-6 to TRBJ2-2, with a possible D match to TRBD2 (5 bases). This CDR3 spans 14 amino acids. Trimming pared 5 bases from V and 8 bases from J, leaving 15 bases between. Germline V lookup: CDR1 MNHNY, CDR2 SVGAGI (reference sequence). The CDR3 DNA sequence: TGTGCCAGCAGTACCGGACTGGGAAAGGGGGAGCTGTTTTTT. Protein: CASSTGLGKGELFF.

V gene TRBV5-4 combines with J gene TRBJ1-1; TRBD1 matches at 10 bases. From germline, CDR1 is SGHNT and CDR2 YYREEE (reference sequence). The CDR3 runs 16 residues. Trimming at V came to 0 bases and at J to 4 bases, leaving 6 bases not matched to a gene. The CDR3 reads CASSLVTGGSVTEAFF. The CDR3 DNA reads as TGTGCCAGCAGCTTGGTGACAGGGGGCTCTGTCACTGAAGCTTTCTTT. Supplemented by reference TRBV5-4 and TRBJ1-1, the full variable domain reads ETGVTQSPTHLIKTRGQQVTLRCSSQSGHNTVSWYQQALGQGPQFIFQYYREEENGRGNFPPRFSGLQFPNYSSELNVNALELDDSALYLCASSLVTGGSVTEAFFGQGTRLTVV.

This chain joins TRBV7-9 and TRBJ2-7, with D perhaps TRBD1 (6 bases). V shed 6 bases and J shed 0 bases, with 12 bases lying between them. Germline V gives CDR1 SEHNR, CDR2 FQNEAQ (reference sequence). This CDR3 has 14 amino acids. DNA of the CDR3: TGTGCCAGCAGTCCCGGGACACTCTCCTACGAGCAGTACTTC. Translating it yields CASSPGTLSYEQYF. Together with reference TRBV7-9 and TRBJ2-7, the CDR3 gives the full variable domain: DTGVSQNPRHKITKRGQNVTFRCDPISEHNRLYWYRQTLGQGPEFLTYFQNEAQLEKSRLLSDRFSAERPKGSFSTLEIQRTEQGDSAMYLCASSPGTLSYEQYFGPGTRLTVT.

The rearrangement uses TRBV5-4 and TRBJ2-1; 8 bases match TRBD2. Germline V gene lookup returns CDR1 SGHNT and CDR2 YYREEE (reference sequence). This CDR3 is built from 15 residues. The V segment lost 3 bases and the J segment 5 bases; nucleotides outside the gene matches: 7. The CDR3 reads CASSSQGRGDNEQFF. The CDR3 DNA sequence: TGTGCCAGCAGCTCTCAGGGGCGGGGGGACAATGAGCAGTTCTTC.

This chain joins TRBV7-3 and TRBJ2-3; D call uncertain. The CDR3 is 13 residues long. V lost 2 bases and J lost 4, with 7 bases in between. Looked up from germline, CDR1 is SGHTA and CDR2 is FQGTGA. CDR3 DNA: TGTGCCAGCAGCTTAGTAACGGCAGATACGCAGTATTTT. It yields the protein CASSLVTADTQYF.

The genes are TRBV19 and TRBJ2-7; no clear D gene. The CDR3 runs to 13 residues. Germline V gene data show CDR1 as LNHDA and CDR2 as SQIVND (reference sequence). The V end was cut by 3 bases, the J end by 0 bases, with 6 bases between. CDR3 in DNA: TGTGCCAGTAGTATCCCACTCTCCTACGAGCAGTACTTC. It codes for CASSIPLSYEQYF.

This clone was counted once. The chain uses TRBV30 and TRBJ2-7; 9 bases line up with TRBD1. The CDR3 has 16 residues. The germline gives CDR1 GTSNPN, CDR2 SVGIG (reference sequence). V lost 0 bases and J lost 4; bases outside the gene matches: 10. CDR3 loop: CAWSVGPDRGGYEQYF. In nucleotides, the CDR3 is TGTGCCTGGAGTGTAGGCCCTGACAGGGGGGGGTACGAGCAGTACTTC. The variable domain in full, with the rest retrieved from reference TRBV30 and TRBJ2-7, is SQTIHQWPATLVQPVGSPLSLECTVEGTSNPNLYWYRQAAGRGLQLLFYSVGIGQISSEVPQNLSASRPQDRQFILSSKKLLLSDSGFYLCAWSVGPDRGGYEQYFGPGTRLTVT.

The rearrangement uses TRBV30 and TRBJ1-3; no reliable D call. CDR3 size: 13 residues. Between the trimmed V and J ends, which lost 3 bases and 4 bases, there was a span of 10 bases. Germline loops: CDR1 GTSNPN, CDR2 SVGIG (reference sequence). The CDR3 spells CAWSRSLGNTIYF. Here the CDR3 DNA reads TGTGCCTGGAGCCGGTCTCTGGGAAACACCATATATTTT. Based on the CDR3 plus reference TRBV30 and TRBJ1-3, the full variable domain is SQTIHQWPATLVQPVGSPLSLECTVEGTSNPNLYWYRQAAGRGLQLLFYSVGIGQISSEVPQNLSASRPQDRQFILSSKKLLLSDSGFYLCAWSRSLGNTIYFGEGSWLTVV.

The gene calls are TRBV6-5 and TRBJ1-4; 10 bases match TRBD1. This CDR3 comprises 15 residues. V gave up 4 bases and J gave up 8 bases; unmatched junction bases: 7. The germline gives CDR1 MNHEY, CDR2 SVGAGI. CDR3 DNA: TGTGCCAGCAGTTGGGGGGACAGGGGCGGCGAAAAACTGTTTTTT. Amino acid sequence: CASSWGDRGGEKLFF.